These 7 T cell receptor beta chains were sequenced from one sample in a study of blood T cell repertoires in COVID-19. The data were produced by immunoSEQ multiplex PCR, yet TCRdb's version contains in-frame clones alone and is incomplete. This sample has 200,000 to 300,000 clones, with approximately 90% found just once. Sequenced sample: peripheral blood. These TCRs come from a man aged 55-75 years who had recovered from COVID-19.

V usage is TRBV7-2 and J usage is TRBJ1-3; weak D call: TRBD1 (5 bases). CDR3 length: 15 residues. The V and J ends lost 10 bases and 4 bases respectively, with 20 bases between them. Germline-derived CDR1 and CDR2 are SGHTA and FQGNSA. CDR3 amino acids: CAIEKGRQGGNTIYF. CDR3 DNA: TGTGCCATCGAGAAGGGTCGGCAGGGCGGAAACACCATATATTTT.

The chain carries TRBV4-2 and TRBJ1-2; 9 bases align to TRBD1. This CDR3 is 17 amino acids long. The germline V gene encodes CDR1 LGHNA and CDR2 YNFKEQ. V was clipped by 1 base and J by 3 bases; unmatched bases: 9. Here the CDR3 reads CASSQGWTGVSDYGYTF. The CDR3 DNA reads as TGTGCCAGCAGCCAAGGGTGGACAGGGGTCAGTGACTATGGCTACACCTTC.

V usage is TRBV4-1 and J usage is TRBJ1-2, with 8 bases that match TRBD1. The V gene's germline CDR1 is MGHRA and CDR2 YSYEKL. The V gene end was trimmed by 3 bases and the J gene end by 0 bases; junction bases not matched to a gene: 6. The CDR3 length is 16 residues. CDR3 sequence reads: CASSQPGTGANYGYTF. The CDR3 region has the DNA TGCGCCAGCAGCCAGCCTGGGACAGGAGCTAACTATGGCTACACCTTC.

This clone has only one observation. The chain recombines TRBV21-1 with TRBJ2-7; the table assigns TRBD1, which was not confirmed against the DNA. TRBV21-1 is labeled a pseudogene. This CDR3 has 13 amino acids. CDR3 in DNA: TGTGCCAGCAGCTGGGACAGGGCCTACGAGCAGTACTTC. It is translated as CASSWDRAYEQYF.

This clone appeared once. The chain recombines TRBV7-2 with TRBJ2-5, with 7 bases lining up with TRBD2. Per germline, CDR1 SGHTA and CDR2 FQGNSA. V was pared by 5 bases and J by 5 bases, with 5 bases of the junction left unmatched. The CDR3 extends over 13 amino acids. The CDR3 DNA reads as TGTGCCAGCAGCCCCTCAGCGGGGGAGACCCAGTACTTC. Its protein product is CASSPSAGETQYF.

V gene TRBV15 combines with J gene TRBJ1-1, with a tentative D call TRBD1 (5 bases). Germline V CDR1 and CDR2: LNHNV, YYDKDF (reference sequence). Trimming took 1 base from V and 1 from J, leaving 13 bases between them. The CDR3 sequence is 16 residues long. CDR3 sequence reads: CATSRGRGEGNTEAFF. In DNA, the CDR3 is TGTGCCACCAGCAGAGGTCGAGGGGAGGGGAACACTGAAGCTTTCTTT. The complete variable domain, with remaining parts taken from reference TRBV15 and TRBJ1-1, reads DAMVIQNPRYQVTQFGKPVTLSCSQTLNHNVMYWYQQKSSQAPKLLFHYYDKDFNNEADTPDNFQSRRPNTSFCFLDIRSPGLGDTAMYLCATSRGRGEGNTEAFFGQGTRLTVV.

This clone was detected once. The V and J genes are TRBV7-3 and TRBJ2-3, with 12 bases fitting TRBD2. The V gene end was trimmed by 5 bases and the J gene end by 4 bases; junction bases not matched to a gene: 4. CDR1 and CDR2 from the germline V gene are SGHTA and FQGTGA. This CDR3 comprises 15 residues. CDR3 protein: CASSTSGGKADTQYF. CDR3 DNA sequence: TGTGCCAGCAGCACTAGCGGGGGGAAAGCAGATACGCAGTATTTT.